The 25 T cell receptor beta chains reported below all come from one sample, sequenced in a study of cytomegalovirus exposure and HLA in healthy donors. The PCR made use of 60 Vbeta and 13 Jbeta primers. The protocol was immunoSEQ multiplex PCR, while the TCRdb copy is restricted to in-frame clones and leaves out a portion. Among 150,000 or so clones listed, 83% were seen once. Material for sequencing was PBMCs. These receptor sequences come from a man aged 45 to 65 in good health and CMV-seropositive.

The rearrangement links TRBV29-1 to TRBJ1-2; 9 positions match TRBD1. With 5 bases clipped from V and 8 bases from J, the junction kept 6 bases outside the gene matches. CDR1 and CDR2 from the germline V gene are SQVTM and ANQGSEA. This CDR3 is 12 amino acids long. The CDR3 coding sequence is TGCAGCGTTATCGACAGGGGGGGCGGCTACACCTTC. Encoded protein: CSVIDRGGGYTF.

The genes are TRBV6-6 and TRBJ2-1; TRBD1 matches 7 bases. The V segment lost 6 bases and the J segment 7 bases; nucleotides outside the gene matches: 6. The CDR3 consists of 13 residues. Germline V lookup: CDR1 MNHNY, CDR2 SVGAGI (reference sequence). In DNA, the CDR3 is TGTGCCAGCAGGCGACAGGGTTGGAATGAGCAGTTCTTC. Encoded protein: CASRRQGWNEQFF.

The V call is TRBV28, the J call TRBJ2-5, with 10 bases fitting TRBD1. Germline CDR1 reads MDHEN; CDR2 reads SYDVKM. This CDR3 contains 15 residues. With V trimmed by 3 bases and J by 4 bases, 5 bases remained unmatched. The CDR3 nucleotides are TGTGCCAGCAGTTTCAGGACAGGGGGAGTAGAGACCCAGTACTTC. Its protein is CASSFRTGGVETQYF.

The gene calls are TRBV30 and TRBJ1-5; 10 nucleotides align to TRBD1. The CDR3 spans 17 residues. V lost 0 bases to trimming and J lost 5 bases; unmatched junction nucleotides: 10. Germline CDR1 and CDR2: GTSNPN and SVGIG (reference sequence). The CDR3 protein is CAWSVRASGTGDQPQHF. Written as DNA, the CDR3 is TGTGCCTGGAGTGTACGTGCTTCCGGGACAGGGGATCAGCCCCAGCATTTT.

This clone showed up just a few times. The chain joins TRBV7-9 to TRBJ1-6, with D possibly matching TRBD1 (5 bases). Trimming left V 8 bases short and J 4 bases short, with 12 bases between. This CDR3 is built from 14 residues. Germline CDR1 SEHNR, CDR2 FQNEAQ (reference sequence). CDR3 DNA sequence: TGTGCCAGCGGGGACTGGGTGTATAATTCACCCCTCCACTTT. Translated: CASGDWVYNSPLHF.

This sequence joins TRBV4-2 and TRBJ2-7; 10 bases agree with TRBD1. This CDR3 is 15 amino acids long. After removal of 1 base from V and 7 bases from J, the junction contained 7 bases not matched to a gene. CDR1 LGHNA and CDR2 YNFKEQ come from the germline V gene. CDR3 in DNA: TGTGCCAGCAGCCAAGCCTCGGACAGGGGGGATGAGCAGTACTTC. Protein sequence: CASSQASDRGDEQYF.

This chain joins TRBV30 and TRBJ2-5; possibly TRBD2 for D (5 bases). Trimming stripped 0 bases from V and 5 bases from J, with 10 bases between. Germline loops: CDR1 GTSNPN, CDR2 SVGIG (reference sequence). The CDR3 is 13 amino acids. CDR3 nucleotides: TGTGCCTGGAGTGTACGTGGAGGTGAGACCCAGTACTTC. Translated: CAWSVRGGETQYF.

The rearrangement uses TRBV29-1 and TRBJ2-5, with 12 bases identical to TRBD2. CDR1 and CDR2 from the germline V gene are SQVTM and ANQGSEA. The trim removed 8 bases at V and 5 bases at J, leaving 6 bases unmatched. The CDR3 is 13 residues long. CDR3 region: CSTETSGGETQYF. Here the CDR3 DNA reads TGCAGCACTGAGACTAGCGGGGGTGAGACCCAGTACTTC.

The rearrangement joins TRBV9 to TRBJ2-1, with 11 nucleotides matching TRBD2. The junction had 6 bases not matched to a gene; V was cut back by 1 base and J by 12 bases. The CDR3 loop spans 14 amino acids. Germline CDR1 reads SGDLS; CDR2 reads YYNGEE. CDR3 protein: CASSVHRTSGGQFF. DNA of the CDR3: TGTGCCAGCAGCGTACATCGTACTAGCGGGGGGCAGTTCTTC. Combining the CDR3 with reference TRBV9 and TRBJ2-1 gives the whole variable domain DSGVTQTPKHLITATGQRVTLRCSPRSGDLSVYWYQQSLDQGLQFLIQYYNGEERAKGNILERFSAQQFPDLHSELNLSSLELGDSALYFCASSVHRTSGGQFFGPGTRLTVL.

The chain couples TRBV28 to TRBJ2-1; 8 bases line up with TRBD2. Per the germline V gene, CDR1 is MDHEN and CDR2 is SYDVKM. CDR3 size: 16 residues. Trimming took 5 bases from V and 1 from J; bases not matched to a gene: 7. CDR3 in amino acids: CASSQELAGSYNEQFF. CDR3 sequence (DNA): TGTGCCAGCAGTCAGGAGCTAGCGGGTTCCTACAATGAGCAGTTCTTC.

The V call is TRBV6-5, the J call TRBJ1-1, with D maybe TRBD1 (5 bases). Trimming stripped 10 bases from V and 0 bases from J, with 15 bases between. The CDR3 length is 14 residues. CDR1 is MNHEY and CDR2 is SVGAGI in the germline V gene. The CDR3 loop reads CATQKRGMNTEAFF. CDR3 nucleotide sequence: TGTGCCACACAAAAAAGGGGAATGAACACTGAAGCTTTCTTT.

A single count supports this clone. The same CDR3 arises from other DNA sequences in this sample as well. V is TRBV5-1 and J is TRBJ1-4; 9 bases are a match to TRBD1. This CDR3 has 14 residues. Per the germline V gene, CDR1 is SGHRS and CDR2 is YFSETQ. With 3 bases clipped from V and 6 bases from J, the junction kept 3 bases outside the gene matches. In DNA form, the CDR3 reads TGCGCCAGCAGCTCGGGACAGGGTTATGAAAAACTGTTTTTT. Protein sequence: CASSSGQGYEKLFF.

DNA for the CDR3: TGTGCCAGTAGCGTTATCGGGACAGCCTTAAATCAGCCCCAGCATTTT. Encoded protein: CASSVIGTALNQPQHF. The genes are TRBV19 and TRBJ1-5; 7 bases match TRBD1. The CDR3 contains 16 residues. The V gene end was trimmed by 6 bases and the J gene end by 4 bases; junction bases not matched to a gene: 12. Germline V gene lookup returns CDR1 LNHDA and CDR2 SQIVND (reference sequence).

The V gene is TRBV6-5, the J gene TRBJ1-1; D is possibly TRBD1 (6 bases). The CDR3 spans 15 residues. CDR1 is MNHEY and CDR2 is SVGAGI in the germline V gene. V lost 0 bases and J 7 bases, leaving 15 bases between the germline ends. CDR3 amino acids: CASSYSGGRGSEAFF. CDR3 DNA: TGTGCCAGCAGTTACTCGGGGGGGCGCGGGAGTGAAGCTTTCTTT.

The chain is built from TRBV13 and TRBJ1-4; the match to TRBD1 covers 9 bases. Germline CDR1 PRHDT, CDR2 FYEKMQ (reference sequence). The J segment lost 8 bases and the V segment lost 5 bases, leaving 9 bases of the junction unmatched. The CDR3 totals 15 residues. CDR3 in amino acids: CASSLGQGGHEKLFF. CDR3 nucleotides: TGTGCCAGCAGCCTGGGACAGGGAGGGCACGAAAAACTGTTTTTT. Complete variable domain (other parts from reference TRBV13 and TRBJ1-4): AAGVIQSPRHLIKEKRETATLKCYPIPRHDTVYWYQQGPGQDPQFLISFYEKMQSDKGSIPDRFSAQQFSDYHSELNMSSLELGDSALYFCASSLGQGGHEKLFFGSGTQLSVL.

The rearrangement links TRBV11-2 to TRBJ2-5; unclear D gene. The J call may be mistaken, given a closer DNA end match to TRBJ2-7. The V gene's germline CDR1 is SGHAT and CDR2 FQNNGV. CDR3 length: 13 residues. The CDR3 spells CASSLDLFNEQYF. CDR3 nucleotides: TGTGCCAGCAGCTTAGATTTATTTAACGAGCAGTACTTC.

About this clone itself: The junction does not match germline at one end; this may be a read error. This rearrangement joins TRBV2 to TRBJ1-1; no clear D gene. Germline V gives CDR1 SNHLY, CDR2 FYNNEI. The CDR3 loop spans 13 amino acids. CDR3 nucleotides: TGTGCCAGCAGTGGGTCCAGGAACGCTGAAGCTTTCTTT. Translating gives CASSGSRNAEAFF.

The rearrangement joins TRBV28 to TRBJ1-1, with a tentative D call TRBD1 (5 bases). The CDR3 runs 17 residues. Germline V gene data show CDR1 as MDHEN and CDR2 as SYDVKM. V was cut by 7 bases and J by 3 bases, with 24 bases left in between. The CDR3: CASNFAGPSKGYTEAFF. In nucleotides, the CDR3 is TGTGCCAGCAATTTTGCGGGACCCTCAAAGGGGTACACTGAAGCTTTCTTT.

In this sample, this clone turned up a few times. The chain combines TRBV28 with TRBJ1-2; the match to TRBD1 covers 8 bases. V shed 6 bases and J 2 bases; nucleotides not matched to a gene: 8. This CDR3 has 15 residues. The germline V gene encodes CDR1 MDHEN and CDR2 SYDVKM. Here the CDR3 reads CASRPGQGLNYGYTF. The CDR3 DNA is TGTGCCAGCAGGCCCGGACAGGGATTGAACTATGGCTACACCTTC.

This clone was detected a few times. V and J are TRBV6-5 and TRBJ1-1; D may be TRBD1 (6 bases). CDR3 length: 12 residues. The ends were cut back, 10 bases at V and 5 bases at J, with 14 bases in the middle. Per germline, CDR1 MNHEY and CDR2 SVGAGI. CDR3 DNA sequence: TGTGCCACCTGGCAGGGACATACTGAAGCTTTCTTT. This encodes CATWQGHTEAFF.

This chain links TRBV7-9 with TRBJ1-2; D is perhaps TRBD1 (6 bases). CDR3 length: 14 amino acids. V was shortened by 5 bases and J by 5 bases, with 15 bases between the two germline ends. The germline CDR1 and CDR2 sequences are SEHNR and FQNEAQ (reference sequence). The CDR3 protein is CASSPPGGSYGYTF. The CDR3 nucleotides read TGTGCCAGCAGCCCCCCGGGGGGCAGTTATGGCTACACCTTC. The variable domain in full, with the rest retrieved from reference TRBV7-9 and TRBJ1-2, is DTGVSQNPRHKITKRGQNVTFRCDPISEHNRLYWYRQTLGQGPEFLTYFQNEAQLEKSRLLSDRFSAERPKGSFSTLEIQRTEQGDSAMYLCASSPPGGSYGYTFGSGTRLTVV.

The chain employs TRBV4-2 and TRBJ2-1; D possibly corresponds to TRBD2 (6 bases). The CDR3 is 16 residues long. Trimming shortened V by 1 base and J by 4 bases, and 14 bases separated the two germline ends. Germline V gives CDR1 LGHNA, CDR2 YNFKEQ. For the CDR3, the DNA is TGTGCCAGCAGCCAAGCTAGGGGAGGCCAATACAATGAGCAGTTCTTC. It codes for CASSQARGGQYNEQFF.

This sequence joins TRBV15 and TRBJ1-4, with TRBD1 matching over 7 bases. Germline V gene data show CDR1 as LNHNV and CDR2 as YYDKDF (reference sequence). CDR3 length: 15 residues. V shed 1 base and J 6 bases; nucleotides not matched to a gene: 5. CDR3 sequence reads: CATSRGTGDYEKLFF. For the CDR3, the DNA is TGTGCCACCAGCAGAGGTACAGGGGACTATGAAAAACTGTTTTTT.

The chain combines TRBV27 with TRBJ1-5, with D possibly being TRBD1 (5 bases). The germline gives CDR1 MNHEY, CDR2 SMNVEV (reference sequence). Trimming left V 3 bases short and J 4 bases short, with 13 bases between. CDR3 length equals 15 residues. This CDR3 reads CASSFVPGGNQPQHF. CDR3 nucleotide sequence: TGTGCCAGCAGTTTTGTCCCGGGGGGAAATCAGCCCCAGCATTTT.

The chain is built from TRBV5-8 and TRBJ2-1; 11 bases line up with TRBD2. Germline V gene sequence: CDR1 SGHTS, CDR2 YDEGEE. V was pared by 6 bases and J by 9 bases, with 8 bases of the junction left unmatched. The CDR3 runs 14 residues. The CDR3 region is CASKTSGSRGEQFF. CDR3 DNA: TGTGCCAGCAAAACTAGCGGGAGCCGGGGTGAGCAGTTCTTC.